These 4 T cell receptor beta chains came from one sample sequenced in a study of a mutant IDH1 vaccine in newly diagnosed glioma. TCRdb's table, derived via immunoSEQ multiplex PCR, lists solely in-frame clones and lacks some. The table lists approximately 54,000 clones, approximately 80% of them singletons. Time point in this sample: baseline, week 1 (first vaccination visit). Indicated treatment: pre-vaccination baseline after standard-of-care therapy. Sequencing used PBMCs, obtained from a glioma patient treated with radiotherapy, temozolomide or both. The receptors were sampled from a man between 18 and 29 years old with glioma.

This chain joins TRBV4-3 and TRBJ1-1; D gene uncertain. This CDR3 spans 15 amino acids. Germline CDR1 LGHNA, CDR2 YSLEER. Trimming took off 1 base at V and 6 bases at J, with 15 bases between the two ends. The CDR3 protein is CASSQVTAGGSEAFF. In DNA, the CDR3 is TGCGCCAGCAGCCAAGTAACGGCGGGAGGCTCTGAAGCTTTCTTT.

The chain joins TRBV5-6 to TRBJ1-1, with 7 bases fitting TRBD1. Looked up from germline, CDR1 is SGHDT and CDR2 is YYEEEE. The ends lost 4 bases at V and 5 bases at J; junction bases unmatched: 8. The CDR3 consists of 14 residues. The CDR3 loop is CASSVGTVGTEAFF. DNA for the CDR3: TGTGCCAGCAGCGTCGGGACAGTCGGGACTGAAGCTTTCTTT.

The rearrangement uses TRBV25-1 and TRBJ1-2; 10 nucleotides agree with TRBD1. The CDR3 has 14 amino acids. CDR1 is MGHDK, CDR2 SYGVNS, per germline. The V gene end was trimmed by 7 bases and the J gene end by 8 bases; junction bases not matched to a gene: 10. CDR3 sequence: CASNKAGQGYGYTF. The CDR3 region has the DNA TGTGCCAGCAATAAAGCGGGACAGGGGTACGGCTACACCTTC.

The rearrangement links TRBV7-9 to TRBJ1-2; D ambiguous. CDR1 is SEHNR and CDR2 is FQNEAQ in the germline V gene (reference sequence). Deletions cut 3 bases from V and 4 bases from J, with 15 bases between. The CDR3 covers 15 residues. CDR3 in DNA: TGTGCCAGCAGCTTTTCAAGCCGCCTGAGCTATGGCTACACCTTC. As protein: CASSFSSRLSYGYTF.